The source of this T cell receptor (beta chain) is a study of T cells in Graves' hyperthyroidism and ophthalmopathy. This clonotype was picked up many times. The hyperthyroidism patients had all been newly diagnosed, and their disease duration was under 2 months. Their ages ranged from 18 to 65 years. Uncontrolled infection, other autoimmune disease, pregnancy or lactation barred patients from enrollment. The PBMCs were taken from over 9.5 ml of fresh peripheral blood. Researchers amplified the TCR beta CDR3 regions from RNA transcripts. Using the HTBI primer set, a first-round RT-PCR was run on the TCR CDR3. A single record per CDR3 protein comes from TCRdb applying MiXCR to the multiplex PCR reads. The sample has roughly 160,000 distinct CDR3 sequences; about 9.4% are singletons. CDR1 and CDR2 (germline): SGHTA, FQGNSA. The CDR3 is made up of 13 amino acids. Trimming stripped 6 bases from V and 4 bases from J, with 12 bases between.

The chain carries TRBV7-2 and TRBJ1-1; D unresolved. The TCR sequence derives from a woman aged 18 to 35 with Graves' hyperthyroidism that later progressed to Graves' ophthalmopathy. The specimen sequenced was blood. The CDR3 bases are TGTGCCAGCAGTTACCAGGAGGGCACTGAAGCTTTCTTT. Residues: CASSYQEGTEAFF. Supplemented by reference TRBV7-2 and TRBJ1-1, the full variable domain reads GAGVSQSPSNKVTEKGKDVELRCDPISGHTALYWYRQSLGQGLEFLIYFQGNSAPDKSGLPSDRFSAERTGGSVSTLTIQRTQQEDSAVYLCASSYQEGTEAFFGQGTRLTVV.